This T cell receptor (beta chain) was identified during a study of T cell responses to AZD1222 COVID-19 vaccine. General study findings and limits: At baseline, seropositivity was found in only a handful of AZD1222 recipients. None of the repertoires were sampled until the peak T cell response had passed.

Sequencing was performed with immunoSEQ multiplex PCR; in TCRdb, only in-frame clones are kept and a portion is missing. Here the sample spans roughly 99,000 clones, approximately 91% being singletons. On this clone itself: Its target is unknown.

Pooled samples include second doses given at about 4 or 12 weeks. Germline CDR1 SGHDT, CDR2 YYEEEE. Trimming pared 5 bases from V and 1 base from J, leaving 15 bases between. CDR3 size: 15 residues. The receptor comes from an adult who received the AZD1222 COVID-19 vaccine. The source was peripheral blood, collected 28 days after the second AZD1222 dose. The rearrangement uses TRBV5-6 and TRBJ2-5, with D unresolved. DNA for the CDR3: TGTGCCAGCAGGGGGATGAGGAGTTTCCAAGAGACCCAGTACTTC. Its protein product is CASRGMRSFQETQYF.